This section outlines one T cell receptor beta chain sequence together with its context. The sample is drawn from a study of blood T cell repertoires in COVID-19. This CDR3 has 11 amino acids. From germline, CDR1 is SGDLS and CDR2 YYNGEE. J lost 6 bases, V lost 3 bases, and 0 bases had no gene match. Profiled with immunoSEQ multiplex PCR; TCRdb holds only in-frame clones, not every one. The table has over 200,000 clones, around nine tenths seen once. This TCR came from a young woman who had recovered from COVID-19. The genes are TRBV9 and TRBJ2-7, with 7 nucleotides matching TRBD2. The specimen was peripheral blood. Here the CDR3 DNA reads TGTGCCAGCAGCGCGGGAGGCGAGCAGTACTTC. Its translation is CASSAGGEQYF.